Detailed here is one TCR beta chain. This clone appeared a single time. The target of this receptor is not known. No per-base quality is available; no much larger clone lies one base away. The sample originates from a study of blood T cell repertoires in COVID-19 (TCRdb year 2020). The study in broad terms: Samples from collaborators originated in the United States, Italy and Spain and spanned both the acute and convalescent phases of COVID-19. Subjects who had been exposed to COVID-19, were actively infected with it, or had recovered from it provided the deeply sampled blood TCRbeta repertoires that made up the dataset. Where available, HLA class I and class II types were obtained from metadata supplied by the sample provider rather than from assay-based typing. The repertoires were released in a freely available public database intended as a resource for research on the immune response to SARS-CoV-2. The prospective study material was composed of cDNA or gDNA derived from T cells, B-cell-depleted T cells, or PBMCs. A de-identified subject ID, COVID-19 status, age in years and sex were almost always included in the sample metadata. The samples were drawn from two sources: the first 160 participants of the ongoing ImmuneRACE study, and some 1,300 subjects contributed by 6 global collaborators. The investigation overall reported the following: Clinical and demographic metadata were provided uncurated, with the amount varying by source and participant.

Each collaborating institution followed its own protocols to collect whole blood in K2EDTA tubes. For TCRbeta analysis, collaborator samples were shipped as frozen whole blood, as isolated PBMCs, or as DNA extracted from either sample type. TCRbeta CDR3 regions were amplified from genomic DNA by means of the immunoSEQ Assay, a bias-controlled multiplex PCR. Under the source paper's analysis protocol: The number of nucleated cells in each sample was estimated from the amplification of reference gene primers within the assay. Sequence reads were collapsed and filtered to measure the absolute abundance of every unique TCRbeta CDR3 rearrangement. For each sample, productive Simpson clonality was calculated by taking the square root of Simpson's diversity index across productive rearrangements. Held by TCRdb, this immuneACCESS table contains in-frame sequences only and omits some clones. Under half of the omission traces to an unresolved V gene where checked; the cause of the rest is unknown. The V and J calls and clone size were taken over from that table, and D and trimming were inferred from the DNA. The sample table shows fewer than 200,000 clones, and roughly 78% are seen once. The ten top clones hold 6.5% of the sample.

The CDR3 holds 14 amino acids from the cysteine to the phenylalanine. Only the CDR3 part of the read is kept: 42 bases, read in frame from the first base. Trimming costs V 5 bases and J 6 bases, and their ends lie 15 bases apart. CDR1 is given as LNHDA and CDR2 as SQIVND, both from the germline V gene (reference sequence). The receptor's source is a man between 65 and 85 years old with active or convalescent COVID-19. The chain is encoded by TRBV19 joined to TRBJ2-3, with a weak D call of TRBD2 (6 bases match). Sequencing was performed on peripheral blood. The bases are TGTGCCAGTAGTTCGGGGACTGAGGGGGATACGCAGTATTTT. This codes for CASSSGTEGDTQYF. Supplemented by the reference TRBV19 and TRBJ2-3 proteins around the CDR3, the complete variable domain is DGGITQSPKYLFRKEGQNVTLSCEQNLNHDAMYWYRQDPGQGLRLIYYSQIVNDFQKGDIAEGYSVSREKKESFPLTVTSAQKNPTAFYLCASSSGTEGDTQYFGPGTRLTVL.